This T cell receptor (beta chain) was identified in a study of shared clonotypes between healthy human individuals. Using immunoSEQ multiplex PCR, the repertoire was profiled, and TCRdb retains in-frame clones only, with some absent. This table holds a few million clones, about 90% found once. The germline V gene has CDR1 MDHEN and CDR2 SYDVKM. V was clipped by 3 bases and J by 4 bases; unmatched bases: 8. The CDR3 totals 15 residues. This clonotype was obtained from a man between 18 and 35 years old in good health. Some clones in this sample may be carry-over from other donors' samples. Source material: naive CD4+ T cells from PBMCs. Subset in this sample: CD45RA+ positively selected. The rearrangement links TRBV28 to TRBJ1-2, with 7 positions matching TRBD1. CDR3 loop: CASSFGQGVGYGYTF. The CDR3 DNA follows: TGTGCCAGCAGTTTCGGCCAGGGGGTTGGCTATGGCTACACCTTC.